This TCR beta chain was retrieved from a study of CD8 T cells in Susac syndrome. Trimming removed 0 bases at V and 7 bases at J, with 16 bases between. Germline values: CDR1 SGHDN, CDR2 FVKESK. The CDR3 has 15 amino acids. With random hexamers, reverse transcription was performed on about 0.5 to 1 ug of RNA. TCRdb analysed the immunoSEQ multiplex PCR reads with MiXCR anew, one entry per CDR3 protein. The data contain some 200,000 distinct CDR3 sequences, more than 85% of them seen just once; the ten biggest clones take up approximately 0.13%. The sequence was collected from a human donor with multiple sclerosis. The sequencing input was CD8+ T cells from PBMCs. The chain links TRBV14 to TRBJ2-7; possibly TRBD2 for D (5 bases). CDR3 protein: CASSQDGVMSREQYF. The DNA of the CDR3 is TGTGCCAGCAGCCAAGACGGGGTAATGTCGAGGGAGCAGTACTTC.